Following are 25 T cell receptor beta chains from one sample sequenced in a study of blood T cell repertoires in COVID-19. Only in-frame clones appear in the TCRdb table, and some are missing; sequencing was by immunoSEQ multiplex PCR. The sample contains about 130,000 clones, approximately 80% of which appear only once. Sequencing was carried out using peripheral blood. The receptors shown here come from a woman aged 60-75 years with acute or convalescent COVID-19.

This chain joins TRBV18 and TRBJ2-2, with unresolved D. Germline CDR1 and CDR2: KGHSH and LQKENI. V lost 2 bases and J lost 2, with 15 bases in between. The CDR3 spans 17 residues. As DNA, the CDR3 is TGTGCCAGCTCACCATTCGCACAGACGAGCAACACCGGGGAGCTGTTTTTT. Translation: CASSPFAQTSNTGELFF.

The V and J genes are TRBV24-1 and TRBJ2-2, with 9 nucleotides matching TRBD1. CDR1 and CDR2 (germline): KGHDR, SFDVKD. This CDR3 has 14 residues. Trimming took 9 bases from V and 5 from J; bases not matched to a gene: 6. CDR3 nucleotide sequence: TGTGCCACCGGGAGGGACAGGGTAACCGGGGAGCTGTTTTTT. Translation gives CATGRDRVTGELFF.

The chain employs TRBV7-2 and TRBJ2-7, with TRBD1 as a possible D gene (6 bases). The V end was cut by 1 base, the J end by 5 bases, with 12 bases between. Looked up from germline, CDR1 is SGHTA and CDR2 is FQGNSA. The length of the CDR3 is 14 residues. CDR3 in DNA: TGTGCCAGCAGCTTAGAACCAGGGGCCCACGAGCAGTACTTC. Its translation is CASSLEPGAHEQYF.

The chain couples TRBV5-1 to TRBJ1-1; maybe TRBD1 (6 bases). The V gene's germline CDR1 is SGHRS and CDR2 YFSETQ. The germline V and J ends were trimmed by 4 bases and 1 base, with 11 bases remaining between them. This CDR3 is 14 amino acids long. The CDR3 sequence is CASSGTTGNTEAFF. The CDR3 nucleotides read TGCGCCAGCAGCGGGACAACTGGGAACACTGAAGCTTTCTTT.

The CDR3 coding sequence is TGTGCCAGCAGCAAAGGGGCACAGGGTACTAATGAAAAACTGTTTTTT. Its translation: CASSKGAQGTNEKLFF. The gene calls are TRBV7-2 and TRBJ1-4; a weak D match, TRBD1 (6 bases). The CDR3 is 16 residues long. V was clipped by 5 bases and J by 2 bases, with 15 bases between them. Germline values: CDR1 SGHTA, CDR2 FQGNSA.

For the CDR3, the DNA is TGTGCCAGCAGCCCAGGGACTTTGTATAGCAATCAGCCCCAGCATTTT. Its translation is CASSPGTLYSNQPQHF. The rearrangement uses TRBV7-6 and TRBJ1-5; possibly TRBD1 for D (5 bases). V lost 5 bases and J 0 bases, leaving 14 bases between the germline ends. CDR1 and CDR2 (germline): SGHVS, FNYEAQ. The CDR3 loop spans 16 amino acids.

The V call is TRBV5-5, the J call TRBJ1-2, with TRBD1 as a possible D gene (6 bases). Looked up from germline, CDR1 is SGHKS and CDR2 is YYEKEE (reference sequence). This CDR3 has 16 amino acids. Trimming took 0 bases from V and 8 from J, leaving 20 bases between them. The CDR3 nucleotides read TGTGCCAGCAGCTTGGGACCTGAAACAGGGATCGGCGGCTACACCTTC. Protein product: CASSLGPETGIGGYTF.

V usage is TRBV30 and J usage is TRBJ1-3; 8 positions match TRBD1. CDR3 size: 16 residues. In germline, CDR1 is GTSNPN, CDR2 SVGIG (reference sequence). V trimming: 3 bases; J trimming: 0 bases; junction bases outside the gene matches: 7. The CDR3, as DNA: TGTGCCTGGAGCCTACAGGGGGTTTTCTCTGGAAACACCATATATTTT. It encodes CAWSLQGVFSGNTIYF.

V and J are TRBV27 and TRBJ1-1; TRBD1 agrees at 9 bases. Trimming removed 3 bases from V and 5 bases from J; junction bases left unmatched: 7. In germline, CDR1 is MNHEY, CDR2 SMNVEV (reference sequence). The CDR3 is made up of 15 amino acids. This chain's CDR3 is CASSFMTGGRTEAFF. The CDR3 DNA follows: TGTGCCAGCAGTTTCATGACAGGGGGAAGGACTGAAGCTTTCTTT.

This rearrangement joins TRBV24-1 to TRBJ1-2, with D perhaps matching TRBD1 (6 bases). V lost 4 bases and J 8 bases, leaving 13 bases between the germline ends. This CDR3 is 13 amino acids long. Germline V gene lookup returns CDR1 KGHDR and CDR2 SFDVKD. The CDR3 DNA reads TGTGCCACCAGTGAGGCGCCCGGACAGGGCTACACCTTC. Its translation is CATSEAPGQGYTF.

The chain combines TRBV6-5 with TRBJ2-3, with D uncertain. The CDR3 runs 16 residues. V lost 1 base, J lost 1 base, and 12 bases lay in between. Germline loops: CDR1 MNHEY, CDR2 SVGAGI. The CDR3 DNA reads as TGTGCCAGCAGTTACTTAACTACGCTGGGCACAGATACGCAGTATTTT. This sequence encodes CASSYLTTLGTDTQYF.

The J gene is TRBJ2-5, the V gene TRBV3-1 (or the pseudogene TRBV3-2); perhaps TRBD1 as D (6 bases). This CDR3 is built from 12 residues. V was pared by 10 bases and J by 5 bases, with 14 bases between. Per germline, CDR1 LGHDT and CDR2 YNNKEL (reference sequence). The CDR3 bases are TGTGCCACCGCCCTTCAGGGGGAGACCCAGTACTTC. Encoded protein: CATALQGETQYF.

J is TRBJ1-1 and V is TRBV7-8; TRBD1 agrees at 7 bases. With V trimmed by 5 bases and J by 1 base, 1 base remained unmatched. CDR3 length: 13 residues. The germline gives CDR1 SGHVS, CDR2 FQNEAQ. The DNA of the CDR3 is TGTGCCAGCAGCCGACAGGGGAACACTGAAGCTTTCTTT. Its protein is CASSRQGNTEAFF.

This clone has a handful of counts. The rearrangement links TRBV11-2 to TRBJ1-1, with D possibly being TRBD1 (5 bases). V was trimmed by 3 bases and J by 2 bases, leaving 13 bases between them. The CDR3 contains 15 residues. Germline V gene data show CDR1 as SGHAT and CDR2 as FQNNGV. This CDR3 is CASSFRPQGNTEAFF. CDR3 DNA sequence: TGTGCCAGCAGCTTCCGACCGCAGGGAAACACTGAAGCTTTCTTT.

This clone was counted a few times. The chain has TRBV7-9 and TRBJ1-1; TRBD1 is a possible D gene (6 bases). Germline CDR1 reads SEHNR; CDR2 reads FQNEAQ (reference sequence). The CDR3 is 15 amino acids. The CDR3 DNA is TGTGGGGCCAGCAGCTTACAGGCAGGGGTCACTGAAGCTTTCTTT. Translated: CGASSLQAGVTEAFF.

The chain links TRBV4-2 to TRBJ2-1; weak D call: TRBD2 (5 bases). V was shortened by 0 bases and J by 10 bases, with 10 bases between the two germline ends. Germline CDR1 is LGHNA and CDR2 is YNFKEQ. The CDR3 length is 13 residues. CDR3 sequence: CASSQDLSGEQFF. DNA for the CDR3: TGTGCCAGCAGCCAAGATCTATCGGGGGAGCAGTTCTTC.

The rearrangement links TRBV7-3 to TRBJ1-1; no firm D call. The CDR3 is 13 amino acids. V dropped 5 bases and J dropped 0 bases, with 7 bases sitting between them. CDR1 and CDR2 (germline): SGHTA, FQGTGA. The chain's CDR3 is CASSKYLNTEAFF. The CDR3 DNA reads as TGTGCCAGCAGCAAATACTTGAACACTGAAGCTTTCTTT.

The chain joins TRBV10-1 to TRBJ1-3; 9 nucleotides match TRBD1. The CDR3 loop spans 18 amino acids. The V segment lost 10 bases and the J segment 4 bases; nucleotides outside the gene matches: 20. In germline, CDR1 is WNHNN, CDR2 SYGVQD (reference sequence). The CDR3 reads CATLLRDRVHQIGNTIYF. The CDR3 DNA follows: TGCGCCACTCTGCTCCGGGACAGGGTTCATCAGATCGGAAACACCATATATTTT.

This clone has a handful of counts. This chain links TRBV24-1 with TRBJ1-2; 7 nucleotides match TRBD1. This CDR3 is built from 15 residues. With 2 bases clipped from V and 4 bases from J, the junction kept 6 bases outside the gene matches. Germline lookup yields CDR1 KGHDR and CDR2 SFDVKD. The CDR3 loop reads CATSDSENRGYGYTF. CDR3 nucleotides: TGTGCCACCAGTGATTCTGAAAACAGGGGCTATGGCTACACCTTC.

The chain uses TRBV10-3 and TRBJ1-2; TRBD1 matches at 11 bases. Trimming cost V 0 bases and J 4 bases; bases outside gene matches: 4. The length of the CDR3 is 16 residues. CDR1 is ENHRY and CDR2 is SYGVKD in the germline V gene. CDR3 nucleotide sequence: TGTGCCATCAGTGAGTCGAGTGGGACAGGGGGCTATGGCTACACCTTC. This translates into CAISESSGTGGYGYTF.

This rearrangement joins TRBV3-1 (or the pseudogene TRBV3-2) to TRBJ2-5; D perhaps matches TRBD2 (6 bases). Germline CDR1 LGHDT, CDR2 YNNKEL (reference sequence). V was pared by 8 bases and J by 2 bases, with 12 bases between. This CDR3 is built from 13 residues. Written as DNA, the CDR3 is TGTGCCAGCGGTAACGGGGGACAAGAGACCCAGTACTTC. It is translated as CASGNGGQETQYF.

V and J are TRBV6-1 and TRBJ1-2; D not certain. This CDR3 spans 16 amino acids. The germline CDR1 and CDR2 sequences are MNHNS and SASEGT. V was shortened by 0 bases and J by 0 bases, with 11 bases between the two germline ends. As DNA, the CDR3 is TGTGCCAGCAGTGAAGCGGGGAGGGTGGCTAACTATGGCTACACCTTC. It yields the protein CASSEAGRVANYGYTF.

The chain employs TRBV19 and TRBJ2-1, with a tentative D call TRBD1 (6 bases). The CDR3 is 11 residues long. With 5 bases removed from V and 13 bases from J, the gap between germline ends came to 12 bases. Germline V lookup: CDR1 LNHDA, CDR2 SQIVND (reference sequence). The CDR3 sequence: CASSDRQVQFF. CDR3 sequence (DNA): TGTGCCAGTAGTGATAGACAGGTACAGTTCTTC.

CDR3 nucleotide sequence: TGTGCCAGCAGCGGGGTTGGGCTAGCGGGGGCTAATGAGCAGTTCTTC. Protein product: CASSGVGLAGANEQFF. The chain couples TRBV9 to TRBJ2-1; 10 nucleotides line up with TRBD2. Germline CDR1 SGDLS, CDR2 YYNGEE. This CDR3 is 16 amino acids long. V dropped 3 bases and J dropped 7; count of bases not matched to a gene: 10.

The V gene is TRBV2, the J gene TRBJ1-5; D is perhaps TRBD1 (5 bases). Trimming shortened V by 4 bases and J by 1 base, and 11 bases separated the two germline ends. Germline CDR1 SNHLY, CDR2 FYNNEI. CDR3 size: 15 residues. In DNA, the CDR3 is TGTGCCAGCAGTGTCGGGGGTTCAAGCAATCAGCCCCAGCATTTT. Its translation is CASSVGGSSNQPQHF.